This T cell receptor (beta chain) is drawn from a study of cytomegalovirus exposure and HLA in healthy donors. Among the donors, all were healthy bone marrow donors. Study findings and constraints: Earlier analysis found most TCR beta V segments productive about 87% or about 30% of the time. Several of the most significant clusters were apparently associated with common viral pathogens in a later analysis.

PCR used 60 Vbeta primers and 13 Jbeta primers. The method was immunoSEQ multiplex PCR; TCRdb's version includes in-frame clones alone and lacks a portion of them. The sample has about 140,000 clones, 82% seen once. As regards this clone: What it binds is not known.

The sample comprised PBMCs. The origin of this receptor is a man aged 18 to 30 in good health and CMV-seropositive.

The CDR3 sequence: CASSLEAGGLSEQYF. In DNA form, the CDR3 reads TGTGCCAGCAGTTTAGAGGCGGGAGGGCTAAGCGAGCAGTACTTC. The chain links TRBV27 to TRBJ2-5; 9 bases agree with TRBD2. TRBJ2-7 matches the DNA end more closely, so the J call is doubtful. Per the germline V gene, CDR1 is MNHEY and CDR2 is SMNVEV (reference sequence). CDR3 length equals 15 residues.